The present TCR beta chain was sequenced within a study of T cells after yellow fever vaccination. Study-wide results and caveats: Detected again after the booster were most primary-vaccination clones, at 95% to 96% CD4 and more than 70% CD8. From the bulk population, abundant clonotypes could contaminate and appear within FACS-sorted repertoires.

Notes on this clonotype: Its matching antigen is unknown.

Germline loops: CDR1 MNHEY, CDR2 SVGAGI. The CDR3 is made up of 14 amino acids. With 4 bases removed from V and 2 bases from J, the gap between germline ends came to 9 bases. TCRdb reanalysed the 5' RACE reads using MiXCR and keeps one entry per CDR3 protein. The table records about 350,000 distinct CDR3 sequences, 7% to 9% of them present only once. The chain joins TRBV6-5 to TRBJ1-3; D remains unclear. The clonotype was recovered from a man younger than 30 who received the YFV17D yellow fever vaccine. Sequencing was performed on PBMCs, taken roughly 45 days after the first yellow fever vaccination. The CDR3 loop is CASSSEVPGNTIYF. The CDR3 DNA reads TGTGCCAGCAGTTCCGAGGTCCCTGGAAACACCATATATTTT.